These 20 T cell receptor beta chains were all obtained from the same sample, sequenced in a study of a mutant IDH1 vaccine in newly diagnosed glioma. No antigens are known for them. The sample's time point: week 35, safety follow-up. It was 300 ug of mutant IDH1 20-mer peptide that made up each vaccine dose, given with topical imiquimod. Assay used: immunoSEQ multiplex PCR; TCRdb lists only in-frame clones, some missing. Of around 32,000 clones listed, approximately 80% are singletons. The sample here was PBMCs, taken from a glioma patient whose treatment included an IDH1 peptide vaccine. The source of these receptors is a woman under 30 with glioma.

The CDR3 spells CASSLSAGLSGANVLTF. CDR3 coding DNA: TGTGCCAGCAGTTTATCGGCGGGGCTATCTGGGGCCAACGTCCTGACTTTC. The chain links TRBV27 to TRBJ2-6, with D possibly being TRBD2 (6 bases). The CDR3 totals 17 residues. V was clipped by 0 bases and J by 1 base, with 10 bases between them. Germline CDR1 reads MNHEY; CDR2 reads SMNVEV (reference sequence).

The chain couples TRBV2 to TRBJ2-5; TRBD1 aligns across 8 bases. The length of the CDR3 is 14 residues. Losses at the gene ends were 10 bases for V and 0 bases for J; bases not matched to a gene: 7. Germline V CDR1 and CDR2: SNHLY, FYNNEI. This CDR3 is CATNRDRYQETQYF. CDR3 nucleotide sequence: TGTGCCACAAACCGGGACAGGTACCAAGAGACCCAGTACTTC.

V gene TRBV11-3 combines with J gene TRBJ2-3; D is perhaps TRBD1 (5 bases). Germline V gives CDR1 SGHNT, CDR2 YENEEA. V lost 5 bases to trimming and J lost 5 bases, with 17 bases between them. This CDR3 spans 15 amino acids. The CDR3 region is CASSPGGQRVDTQYF. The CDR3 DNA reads TGTGCCAGCAGCCCGGGCGGACAACGGGTAGATACGCAGTATTTT.

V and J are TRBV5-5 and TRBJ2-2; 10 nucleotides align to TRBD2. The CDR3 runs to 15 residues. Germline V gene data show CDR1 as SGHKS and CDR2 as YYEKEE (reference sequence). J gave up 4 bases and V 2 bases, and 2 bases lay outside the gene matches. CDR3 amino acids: CASSLRTSGTGELFF. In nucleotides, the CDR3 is TGTGCCAGCAGCTTAAGGACTAGCGGCACCGGGGAGCTGTTTTTT.

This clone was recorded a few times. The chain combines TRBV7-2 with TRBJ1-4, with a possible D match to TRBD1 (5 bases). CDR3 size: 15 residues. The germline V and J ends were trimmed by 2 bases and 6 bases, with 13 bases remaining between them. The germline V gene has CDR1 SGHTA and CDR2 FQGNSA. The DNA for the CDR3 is TGTGCCAGCAGCTTATACGGCAGGGTGGATGAAAAACTGTTTTTT. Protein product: CASSLYGRVDEKLFF.

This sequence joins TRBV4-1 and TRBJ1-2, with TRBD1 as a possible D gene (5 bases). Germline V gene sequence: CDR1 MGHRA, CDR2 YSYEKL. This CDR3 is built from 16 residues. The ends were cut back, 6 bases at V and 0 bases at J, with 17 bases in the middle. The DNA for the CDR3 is TGCGCCAGCAGGCCCCCGGGGGTGCCAGCTAACTATGGCTACACCTTC. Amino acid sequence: CASRPPGVPANYGYTF.

For the CDR3, the DNA is TGTGCCAGCAGCCGACAGGGGGGGAACACTGAAGCTTTCTTT. As protein: CASSRQGGNTEAFF. V usage is TRBV7-2 and J usage is TRBJ1-1; 9 nucleotides match TRBD1. The CDR3 extends over 14 amino acids. Trimming took 5 bases from V and 1 from J; bases not matched to a gene: 2. Germline CDR1 is SGHTA and CDR2 is FQGNSA.

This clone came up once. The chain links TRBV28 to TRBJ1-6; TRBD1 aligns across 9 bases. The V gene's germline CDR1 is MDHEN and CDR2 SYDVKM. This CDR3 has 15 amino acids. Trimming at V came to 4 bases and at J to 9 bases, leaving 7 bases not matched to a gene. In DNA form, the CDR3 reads TGTGCCAGCAGTTCCCCGGGACAGGGACGTTCACCCCTCCACTTT. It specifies CASSSPGQGRSPLHF.

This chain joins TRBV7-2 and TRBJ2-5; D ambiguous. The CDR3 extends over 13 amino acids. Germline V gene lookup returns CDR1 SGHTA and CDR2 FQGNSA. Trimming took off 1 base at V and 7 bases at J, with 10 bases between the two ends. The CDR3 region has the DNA TGTGCCAGCAGCTTAGAGGCCCAGGCGACCCAGTACTTC. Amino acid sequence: CASSLEAQATQYF.

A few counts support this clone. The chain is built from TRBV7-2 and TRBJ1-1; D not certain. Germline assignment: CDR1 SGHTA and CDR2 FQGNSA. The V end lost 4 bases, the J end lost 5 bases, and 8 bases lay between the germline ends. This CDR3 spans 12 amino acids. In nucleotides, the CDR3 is TGTGCCAGCAGCTACAGATGGACTGAAGCTTTCTTT. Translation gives CASSYRWTEAFF.

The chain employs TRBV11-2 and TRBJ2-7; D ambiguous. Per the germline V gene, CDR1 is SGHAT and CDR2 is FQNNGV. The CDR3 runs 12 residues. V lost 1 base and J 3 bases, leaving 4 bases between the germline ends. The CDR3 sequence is CASSLGSYEQYF. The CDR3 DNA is TGTGCCAGCAGCTTAGGTAGCTACGAGCAGTACTTC. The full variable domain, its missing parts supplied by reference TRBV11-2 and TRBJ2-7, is EAGVAQSPRYKIIEKRQSVAFWCNPISGHATLYWYQQILGQGPKLLIQFQNNGVVDDSQLPKDRFSAERLKGVDSTLKIQPAKLEDSAVYLCASSLGSYEQYFGPGTRLTVT.

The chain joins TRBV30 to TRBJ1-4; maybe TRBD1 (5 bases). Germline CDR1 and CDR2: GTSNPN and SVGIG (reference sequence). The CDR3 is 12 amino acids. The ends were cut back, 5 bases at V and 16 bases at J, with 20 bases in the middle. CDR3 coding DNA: TGTGCCTGGCGTGGGGCCCCCGGGACTGCGTTTTTT. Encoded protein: CAWRGAPGTAFF.

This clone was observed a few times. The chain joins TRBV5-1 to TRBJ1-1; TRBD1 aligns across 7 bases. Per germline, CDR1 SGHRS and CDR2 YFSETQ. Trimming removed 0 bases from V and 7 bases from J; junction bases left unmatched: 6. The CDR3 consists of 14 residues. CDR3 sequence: CASSLGGTALEAFF. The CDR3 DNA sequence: TGCGCCAGCAGCTTGGGGGGGACAGCACTTGAAGCTTTCTTT.

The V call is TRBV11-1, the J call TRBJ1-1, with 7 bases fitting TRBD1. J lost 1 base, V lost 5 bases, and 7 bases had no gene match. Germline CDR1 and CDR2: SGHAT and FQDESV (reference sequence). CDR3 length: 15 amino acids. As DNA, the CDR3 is TGTGCCAGCAGCCCGCGGGACAGAGGGAACACTGAAGCTTTCTTT. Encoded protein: CASSPRDRGNTEAFF.

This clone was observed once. CDR3 nucleotides: TGTGCCAGCAGCCGGGACAGTTACTATGGCTACACCTTC. Protein: CASSRDSYYGYTF. The chain is built from TRBV7-9 and TRBJ1-2; TRBD1 matches 7 bases. After removal of 5 bases from V and 3 bases from J, the junction contained 3 bases not matched to a gene. Germline lookup yields CDR1 SEHNR and CDR2 FQNEAQ (reference sequence). There are 13 residues in the CDR3.

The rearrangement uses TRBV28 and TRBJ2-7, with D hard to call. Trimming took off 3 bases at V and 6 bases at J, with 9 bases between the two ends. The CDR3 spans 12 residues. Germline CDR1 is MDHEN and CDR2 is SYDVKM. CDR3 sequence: CASSFPPPEQYF. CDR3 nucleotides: TGTGCCAGCAGTTTCCCCCCGCCCGAGCAGTACTTC.

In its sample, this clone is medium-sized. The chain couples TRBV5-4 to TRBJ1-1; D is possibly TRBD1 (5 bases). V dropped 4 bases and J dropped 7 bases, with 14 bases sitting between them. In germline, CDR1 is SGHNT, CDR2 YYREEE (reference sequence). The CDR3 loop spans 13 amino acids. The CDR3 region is CASSPAGTHEAFF. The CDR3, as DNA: TGTGCCAGCAGCCCGGCAGGGACCCATGAAGCTTTCTTT.

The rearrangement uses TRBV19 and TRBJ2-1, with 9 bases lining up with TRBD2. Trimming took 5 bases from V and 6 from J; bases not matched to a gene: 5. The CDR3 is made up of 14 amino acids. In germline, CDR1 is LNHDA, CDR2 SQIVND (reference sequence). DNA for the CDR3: TGTGCCAGTAGTTTCGGGACTAGCCTCAATGAGCAGTTCTTC. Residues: CASSFGTSLNEQFF.

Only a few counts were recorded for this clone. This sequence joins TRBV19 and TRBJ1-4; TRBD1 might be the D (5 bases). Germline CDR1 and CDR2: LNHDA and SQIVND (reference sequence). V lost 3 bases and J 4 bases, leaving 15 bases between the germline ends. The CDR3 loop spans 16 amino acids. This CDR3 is CASSIPLDSLNEKLFF. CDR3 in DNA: TGTGCCAGTAGTATCCCCCTCGACAGCCTTAATGAAAAACTGTTTTTT.

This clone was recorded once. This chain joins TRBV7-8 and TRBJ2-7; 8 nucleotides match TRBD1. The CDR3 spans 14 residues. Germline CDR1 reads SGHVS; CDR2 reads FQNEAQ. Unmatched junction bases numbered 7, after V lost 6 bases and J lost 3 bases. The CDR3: CASRPGQAVYEQYF. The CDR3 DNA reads TGTGCCAGCAGGCCGGGACAGGCAGTCTACGAGCAGTACTTC.